This T cell receptor beta chain was identified in a study of identical twins. CDR1 and CDR2 (germline): SEHNR, FQNEAQ (reference sequence). Trimming cost V 5 bases and J 6 bases, with 16 bases left between them. The CDR3 length is 14 residues. From the 5' RACE reads, TCRdb called clonotypes with MiXCR, one entry per CDR3 protein. The table lists roughly 1,500,000 distinct CDR3 sequences, less than 40% of them singletons, with under 0.35% in the top ten. This clonotype was detected only a few times. The chain carries TRBV7-9 and TRBJ1-2; D is uncertain. The sample taken for sequencing was cord blood. The sequence was collected from a newborn girl in good health. The DNA of the CDR3 is TGTGCCAGCAGCCACACGGCGGTAAAGAATGGCTACACCTTC. Translation gives CASSHTAVKNGYTF.